Presented here are 30 T cell receptor beta chains from one specimen sequenced in a study of shared clonotypes between healthy human individuals. Repertoires were generated with immunoSEQ multiplex PCR, while TCRdb's copy carries only in-frame clones and drops some. The table lists 600,000 to 700,000 clones, around three quarters of them singletons. The sequenced material came from memory CD4+ T cells sorted from blood. Noted subset: CD45RA-negative fraction. The receptors here all came from a woman under 40 in good health.

This clone was picked up a small number of times. The identical CDR3 is also encoded by other nucleotide sequences in the sample. V usage is TRBV7-9 and J usage is TRBJ1-4; 9 positions match TRBD1. The CDR3 sequence is 15 residues long. From germline, CDR1 is SEHNR and CDR2 FQNEAQ (reference sequence). The V gene end was trimmed by 2 bases and the J gene end by 4 bases; junction bases not matched to a gene: 2. As DNA, the CDR3 is TGTGCCAGCAGCTTATCGGGACAGGGTAATGAAAAACTGTTTTTT. Protein sequence: CASSLSGQGNEKLFF.

Note on this clone: The identical CDR3 is also encoded by other nucleotide sequences in the sample. The V call is TRBV7-8, the J call TRBJ1-3, with 7 nucleotides matching TRBD1. CDR1 and CDR2 (germline): SGHVS, FQNEAQ. The V gene end was trimmed by 5 bases and the J gene end by 0 bases; junction bases not matched to a gene: 1. CDR3 length: 14 residues. CDR3 DNA: TGTGCCAGCAGCCGACAGGGCTCTGGAAACACCATATATTTT. Protein product: CASSRQGSGNTIYF.

This clone has just a few counts. Within the sample, other DNA sequences also encode this same CDR3. Here the CDR3 DNA reads TGTGCCAGCAGCCAAGACGCTAGCTCCTACGAGCAGTACTTC. This codes for CASSQDASSYEQYF. This sequence joins TRBV14 and TRBJ2-7; D call uncertain. Germline CDR1 and CDR2: SGHDN and FVKESK. CDR3 length equals 14 residues. V was pared by 0 bases and J by 0 bases, with 6 bases between.

V gene TRBV5-1 combines with J gene TRBJ2-2, with 12 bases lining up with TRBD2. CDR3 length equals 17 residues. From germline, CDR1 is SGHRS and CDR2 YFSETQ. J lost 1 base, V lost 4 bases, and 5 bases had no gene match. CDR3 nucleotides: TGCGCCAGCAGCCCATTGGGACTAGCGGGGAACACCGGGGAGCTGTTTTTT. Encoded protein: CASSPLGLAGNTGELFF.

The chain recombines TRBV9 with TRBJ2-7; 9 positions match TRBD1. In germline, CDR1 is SGDLS, CDR2 YYNGEE. CDR3 length: 17 residues. V was clipped by 0 bases and J by 6 bases; unmatched bases: 13. This chain's CDR3 is CASSVGLAGQGSAEQYF. The DNA of the CDR3 is TGTGCCAGCAGCGTAGGCCTCGCGGGACAGGGATCAGCCGAGCAGTACTTC.

V is TRBV7-6 and J is TRBJ2-7; no clear D. Germline CDR1 reads SGHVS; CDR2 reads FNYEAQ. V was pared by 1 base and J by 1 base, with 8 bases between. The CDR3 contains 14 residues. The CDR3 loop is CASSLGLSSYEQYF. As DNA, the CDR3 is TGTGCCAGCAGCTTAGGGTTATCGTCCTACGAGCAGTACTTC.

The chain carries TRBV28 and TRBJ2-3; TRBD2 might be the D (5 bases). V was clipped by 6 bases and J by 5 bases, with 12 bases between them. The CDR3 runs 13 residues. Germline V CDR1 and CDR2: MDHEN, SYDVKM. The CDR3 is CASSPSGGDTQYF. The CDR3 DNA reads as TGTGCCAGCAGCCCTTCAGGAGGAGATACGCAGTATTTT.

This chain uses TRBV15 with TRBJ2-6, with D maybe TRBD1 (6 bases). Trimming left V 4 bases short and J 4 bases short, with 14 bases between. CDR1 is LNHNV, CDR2 YYDKDF, per germline (reference sequence). This CDR3 is built from 16 residues. This CDR3 is CATSMDSLTGANVLTF. The CDR3 nucleotides read TGTGCCACCAGCATGGACAGTCTAACAGGGGCCAACGTCCTGACTTTC.

The V call is TRBV6-5, the J call TRBJ2-3; D remains ambiguous. Germline CDR1 and CDR2: MNHEY and SVGAGI. V dropped 3 bases and J dropped 4 bases, with 11 bases sitting between them. The CDR3 runs to 14 residues. Here the CDR3 reads CASSYDLTSDTQYF. The DNA of the CDR3 is TGTGCCAGCAGTTATGACCTGACATCAGATACGCAGTATTTT.

This chain links TRBV10-2 with TRBJ2-2, with 7 bases aligning to TRBD2. This CDR3 has 14 residues. The germline V gene has CDR1 WSHSY and CDR2 SAAADI. Losses at the gene ends were 8 bases for V and 7 bases for J; bases not matched to a gene: 10. The CDR3 sequence: CASYFGGSSGELFF. The DNA of the CDR3 is TGCGCCAGCTACTTTGGCGGGAGCAGCGGGGAGCTGTTTTTT.

This chain links TRBV7-9 with TRBJ2-1; TRBD2 matches at 11 bases. V was pared by 5 bases and J by 3 bases, with 6 bases of the junction left unmatched. The CDR3 contains 16 residues. Germline-derived CDR1 and CDR2 are SEHNR and FQNEAQ (reference sequence). The CDR3 DNA reads TGTGCCAGCAGCCCCCCCGGGACTAGCGGCTACAATGAGCAGTTCTTC. Translated: CASSPPGTSGYNEQFF. The full variable domain, completed using reference TRBV7-9 and TRBJ2-1, is DTGVSQNPRHKITKRGQNVTFRCDPISEHNRLYWYRQTLGQGPEFLTYFQNEAQLEKSRLLSDRFSAERPKGSFSTLEIQRTEQGDSAMYLCASSPPGTSGYNEQFFGPGTRLTVL.

The V and J genes are TRBV7-2 and TRBJ1-2; 8 bases are a match to TRBD1. The CDR3 contains 13 residues. V was pared by 6 bases and J by 5 bases, with 5 bases of the junction left unmatched. Germline CDR1 and CDR2: SGHTA and FQGNSA. CDR3 coding DNA: TGTGCCAGCAGACCGACAGGGGTATATGGCTACACCTTC. This translates into CASRPTGVYGYTF. The variable domain in full, completed from reference TRBV7-2 and TRBJ1-2, reads GAGVSQSPSNKVTEKGKDVELRCDPISGHTALYWYRQSLGQGLEFLIYFQGNSAPDKSGLPSDRFSAERTGGSVSTLTIQRTQQEDSAVYLCASRPTGVYGYTFGSGTRLTVV.

This chain links TRBV6-5 with TRBJ2-7, with D perhaps matching TRBD1 (5 bases). CDR1 is MNHEY and CDR2 is SVGAGI in the germline V gene. Trimming stripped 5 bases from V and 3 bases from J, with 17 bases between. This CDR3 has 15 residues. CDR3 protein: CASSRSLTDYYEQYF. The CDR3 DNA sequence: TGTGCCAGCAGTCGAAGTCTGACAGATTACTACGAGCAGTACTTC.

This chain uses TRBV9 with TRBJ2-7, with 9 bases fitting TRBD2. Germline lookup yields CDR1 SGDLS and CDR2 YYNGEE. The CDR3 length is 15 residues. Trimming at V came to 5 bases and at J to 2 bases, leaving 8 bases not matched to a gene. The CDR3 loop is CASSPQIAGAYEQYF. CDR3 nucleotides: TGTGCCAGCAGTCCACAGATAGCGGGAGCCTACGAGCAGTACTTC. The full variable domain, its missing parts supplied by reference TRBV9 and TRBJ2-7, is DSGVTQTPKHLITATGQRVTLRCSPRSGDLSVYWYQQSLDQGLQFLIQYYNGEERAKGNILERFSAQQFPDLHSELNLSSLELGDSALYFCASSPQIAGAYEQYFGPGTRLTVT.

The rearrangement joins TRBV7-6 to TRBJ1-4; D is ambiguous. V dropped 1 base and J dropped 5 bases, with 11 bases sitting between them. Germline V CDR1 and CDR2: SGHVS, FNYEAQ. This CDR3 contains 15 residues. The CDR3 bases are TGTGCCAGCAGCTTAGGCGGCGCGGCGAATGAAAAACTGTTTTTT. Translated, it gives CASSLGGAANEKLFF. The full variable domain, its missing parts supplied by reference TRBV7-6 and TRBJ1-4, is GAGVSQSPRYKVTKRGQDVALRCDPISGHVSLYWYRQALGQGPEFLTYFNYEAQQDKSGLPNDRFSAERPEGSISTLTIQRTEQRDSAMYRCASSLGGAANEKLFFGSGTQLSVL.

This clone was recorded once. The chain recombines TRBV11-2 with TRBJ2-5; perhaps TRBD2 as D (5 bases). Trimming shortened V by 4 bases and J by 2 bases, and 11 bases separated the two germline ends. Germline CDR1 reads SGHAT; CDR2 reads FQNNGV. This CDR3 is 14 amino acids long. The CDR3 DNA reads as TGTGCCAGCAGCTCAAGGACTGTACAAGAGACCCAGTACTTC. Translation: CASSSRTVQETQYF.

This clone has only one observation. The CDR3 loop reads CASSPLRYGEQFF. DNA of the CDR3: TGTGCCAGCAGTCCGCTTAGATACGGTGAGCAGTTCTTC. The rearrangement uses TRBV6-5 and TRBJ2-1; D is unclear. CDR1 is MNHEY, CDR2 SVGAGI, per germline. This CDR3 has 13 residues. V lost 5 bases and J 9 bases, leaving 14 bases between the germline ends.

The rearrangement uses TRBV19 and TRBJ2-2; 11 nucleotides match TRBD2. CDR1 and CDR2 from the germline V gene are LNHDA and SQIVND (reference sequence). The CDR3 length is 19 residues. The J segment lost 0 bases and the V segment lost 5 bases, leaving 11 bases of the junction unmatched. CDR3 nucleotide sequence: TGTGCCAGTAGTCCTAGGACTAGCGGGTGGTTCGCGAACACCGGGGAGCTGTTTTTT. This sequence encodes CASSPRTSGWFANTGELFF.

The rearrangement joins TRBV18 to TRBJ1-2, with D perhaps TRBD1 (5 bases). Germline V gene lookup returns CDR1 KGHSH and CDR2 LQKENI. V was cut by 4 bases and J by 3 bases, with 9 bases left in between. The CDR3 spans 13 residues. The CDR3, as DNA: TGTGCCAGCTCACGGACATTGGACTATGGCTACACCTTC. Residues: CASSRTLDYGYTF.

The V and J genes are TRBV28 and TRBJ1-3; the D gene is possibly TRBD1 (5 bases). V dropped 3 bases and J dropped 2 bases, with 11 bases sitting between them. This CDR3 spans 15 amino acids. The germline CDR1 and CDR2 sequences are MDHEN and SYDVKM. CDR3 residues: CASSFLTETGNTIYF. CDR3 coding DNA: TGTGCCAGCAGTTTCCTGACAGAAACTGGAAACACCATATATTTT.

This clone was seen a handful of times. Distinct nucleotide sequences in the sample also encode this CDR3. The chain carries TRBV2 and TRBJ2-3, with 9 positions matching TRBD2. V lost 5 bases to trimming and J lost 3 bases; unmatched junction nucleotides: 6. The CDR3 sequence is 15 residues long. CDR1 SNHLY and CDR2 FYNNEI come from the germline V gene. The CDR3 DNA sequence: TGTGCCAGCAGTCCTCTCACTAGCGGGACAGATACGCAGTATTTT. It specifies CASSPLTSGTDTQYF.

This clone was seen just once. V and J are TRBV6-1 and TRBJ2-3; D uncertain. Trimming took 0 bases from V and 6 from J, leaving 1 base between them. This CDR3 has 11 residues. Germline V gene data show CDR1 as MNHNS and CDR2 as SASEGT. The CDR3, as DNA: TGTGCCAGCAGTGAAGCCGATACGCAGTATTTT. Protein product: CASSEADTQYF.

The chain is built from TRBV4-2 and TRBJ2-3; TRBD1 might be the D (6 bases). Per the germline V gene, CDR1 is LGHNA and CDR2 is YNFKEQ. The CDR3 runs to 14 residues. V was pared by 0 bases and J by 5 bases, with 9 bases between. The CDR3 reads CASSQDFRGDTQYF. The CDR3 DNA reads as TGTGCCAGCAGCCAAGATTTCAGGGGAGATACGCAGTATTTT.

CDR3 region: CASSVPVLPYEQYF. The CDR3 coding sequence is TGTGCCAGCAGTGTTCCGGTTCTACCCTACGAGCAGTACTTC. The V gene is TRBV28, the J gene TRBJ2-7; D ambiguous. V lost 5 bases, J lost 2 bases, and 13 bases lay in between. The length of the CDR3 is 14 residues. Germline lookup yields CDR1 MDHEN and CDR2 SYDVKM.

V and J are TRBV11-3 and TRBJ2-1, with 10 nucleotides matching TRBD2. The V and J ends lost 5 bases and 6 bases, in that order; junction bases with no gene match: 4. The germline V gene encodes CDR1 SGHNT and CDR2 YENEEA. The CDR3 covers 14 residues. CDR3 coding DNA: TGTGCCAGCAGCCCCAGCGGGAGGGTCAATGAGCAGTTCTTC. It yields the protein CASSPSGRVNEQFF.

The rearrangement joins TRBV25-1 to TRBJ2-1; no clear D gene. V shed 4 bases and J shed 0 bases, with 16 bases lying between them. Germline V gene data show CDR1 as MGHDK and CDR2 as SYGVNS. The CDR3 has 17 residues. The DNA of the CDR3 is TGTGCCAGCAGTGGGCCTAGTCCCGCGAGCTCCTACAATGAGCAGTTCTTC. It is translated as CASSGPSPASSYNEQFF. Looking up the rest from reference TRBV25-1 and TRBJ2-1 gives the full variable domain: EADIYQTPRYLVIGTGKKITLECSQTMGHDKMYWYQQDPGMELHLIHYSYGVNSTEKGDLSSESTVSRIRTEHFPLTLESARPSHTSQYLCASSGPSPASSYNEQFFGPGTRLTVL.

This clone was seen a handful of times. The V gene is TRBV9, the J gene TRBJ2-2; D not resolved. This CDR3 comprises 16 residues. CDR1 is SGDLS, CDR2 YYNGEE, per germline. V was shortened by 0 bases and J by 6 bases, with 15 bases between the two germline ends. CDR3 protein: CASSVGAPVSAGELFF. The CDR3 DNA follows: TGTGCCAGCAGCGTAGGGGCTCCGGTAAGCGCCGGGGAGCTGTTTTTT.

The V gene is TRBV28, the J gene TRBJ1-2, with D unclear. The germline V and J ends were trimmed by 3 bases and 4 bases, with 12 bases remaining between them. The CDR3 loop spans 14 amino acids. CDR1 is MDHEN and CDR2 is SYDVKM in the germline V gene. This chain's CDR3 is CASSFTYSFYGYTF. The CDR3 DNA is TGTGCCAGCAGTTTCACATATAGCTTCTATGGCTACACCTTC.

V is TRBV28 and J is TRBJ2-1, with TRBD2 matching over 10 bases. This CDR3 region has 15 residues. With V trimmed by 8 bases and J by 4 bases, 8 bases remained unmatched. CDR1 and CDR2 from the germline V gene are MDHEN and SYDVKM. For the CDR3, the DNA is TGTGCCAGCTTTCCGGGACTAGCGCGATACAATGAGCAGTTCTTC. Protein: CASFPGLARYNEQFF.

V gene TRBV10-1 combines with J gene TRBJ2-7; either TRBD1 or TRBD2 may supply D (5 bases each). The V and J ends lost 8 bases and 4 bases respectively, with 9 bases between them. This CDR3 contains 11 residues. Looked up from germline, CDR1 is WNHNN and CDR2 is SYGVQD (reference sequence). The CDR3: CASGDGYEQYF. CDR3 sequence (DNA): TGCGCCAGCGGGGACGGTTACGAGCAGTACTTC.